This TCR beta chain was captured by sequencing in a study of cytomegalovirus exposure and HLA in healthy donors. Study-wide findings and caveats: It was reported that TCR beta sequences correctly inferred the HLA-A and HLA-B alleles for most subjects. Sequencing depth roughly uniform across donors was assumed in presence/absence analyses.

13 Jbeta primers and 60 Vbeta primers were used for the PCR. Sequencing was performed with immunoSEQ multiplex PCR; in TCRdb, only in-frame clones are kept and a portion is missing. The sample carries roughly 260,000 clones, approximately 85% recorded once. About this clone itself: The antigen is undetermined.

Sequencing input: PBMCs. This clonotype was sampled from a middle-aged woman in good health and CMV-seropositive.

CDR3 bases: TGCGCCAGCAGCCAAGAAGGCAGGGGCCTCCACTTT. Translating it yields CASSQEGRGLHF. The V gene is TRBV4-3, the J gene TRBJ1-6; TRBD1 is a possible D gene (6 bases). V was trimmed by 0 bases and J by 15 bases, leaving 9 bases between them. Germline assignment: CDR1 LGHNA and CDR2 YSLEER. The CDR3 is 12 amino acids.